Listed below are T cell receptor beta chains from one sample, sequenced in a study of CD8 T cells in ankylosing spondylitis. In TCRdb, the 5' RACE reads were re-called with MiXCR into one record per CDR3 protein. The table lists about 800,000 distinct CDR3 sequences, 12% of them singletons. Material for sequencing was blood, either unsorted or a sorted T cell fraction (not recorded which). All receptors come from a male donor with ankylosing spondylitis. CDR3s leave out the opening cysteine and the closing phenylalanine or tryptophan.

J gene: TRBJ2-7
V gene: TRBV4-2
CDR3 protein: ASSPGQIDEQY

J gene: TRBJ1-5
V gene: TRBV6-1
CDR3 protein: ASSKAGVVNQPQH

J gene: TRBJ2-3
V gene: TRBV20-1
CDR3 protein: SAPPSGRTDTQY

J gene: TRBJ1-5
V gene: TRBV12-3/TRBV12-4
CDR3 protein: ASSLEGHSNQPQH

J gene: TRBJ1-4
V gene: TRBV20-1
CDR3 protein: SASGRGHEKLF

J gene: TRBJ1-1
V gene: TRBV11-1
CDR3 protein: ASRPRSGTGWENTEAF

J gene: TRBJ2-1
V gene: TRBV6-5
CDR3 protein: ASSYSAGRAYNEQF

J gene: TRBJ1-2
V gene: TRBV20-1
CDR3 protein: SASPNLGYGYT

J gene: TRBJ1-6
V gene: TRBV5-1
CDR3 protein: ASSAGAGQGISPLH

J gene: TRBJ1-6
V gene: TRBV14
CDR3 protein: ASSPFGRGNSPLH

J gene: TRBJ2-5
V gene: TRBV30
CDR3 protein: ASRRAGETQY

J gene: TRBJ2-4
V gene: TRBV7-9
CDR3 protein: ASSLAEFQY

J gene: TRBJ2-7
V gene: TRBV9
CDR3 protein: ASSPAPGSYEQY

J gene: TRBJ2-3
V gene: TRBV6-2/TRBV6-3
CDR3 protein: ASSYPFLGTPTSTDTQY

J gene: TRBJ2-3
V gene: TRBV29-1
CDR3 protein: SGDYGTDTQY

J gene: TRBJ2-7
V gene: TRBV10-3
CDR3 protein: ATLSGREQY

J gene: TRBJ1-2
V gene: TRBV9
CDR3 protein: ASSVQGNYGYT

J gene: TRBJ1-5
V gene: TRBV9
CDR3 protein: ASTPGQVNQPQH

J gene: TRBJ1-4
V gene: TRBV4-3
CDR3 protein: ASSQRQITNEKLF

J gene: TRBJ2-7
V gene: TRBV20-1
CDR3 protein: SARPQGGGQGILGEQY

J gene: TRBJ2-1
V gene: TRBV20-1
CDR3 protein: SARPASGYNEQF

J gene: TRBJ2-5
V gene: TRBV5-1
CDR3 protein: ASSSQGVQTQY

J gene: TRBJ2-5
V gene: TRBV7-8
CDR3 protein: ASSPTRILAGGRETQY

J gene: TRBJ2-7
V gene: TRBV12-3/TRBV12-4
CDR3 protein: ASRPTSGASYEQY

J gene: TRBJ2-1
V gene: TRBV4-2
CDR3 protein: ASSTSDGYNEQF

J gene: TRBJ2-7
V gene: TRBV28
CDR3 protein: ASSGPGGPHEQY